The clone carrying this TCR beta chain was observed a handful of times. Its antigen is not identified. Germline is not matched at one junction end, which may reflect a read error. This sample is part of a study of identical twins. Study outcomes and limitations: Beta out-of-frame sequences displayed a weaker excess of sharing between twins.

The CDR3 totals 14 residues. Germline lookup yields CDR1 SGHRS and CDR2 YFSETQ. A universal primer binding site was introduced by template switching. The final cDNA contained unique molecular identifiers. In TCRdb, the 5' RACE reads were re-called with MiXCR into one record per CDR3 protein. The profile shows around 1.7 million distinct CDR3 sequences, 25% to 35% of them singletons. The V call is TRBV5-1, the J call TRBJ2-7; TRBD2 is a possible D gene (6 bases). The origin of this receptor is a newborn girl in good health. Specimen: cord blood. The CDR3 nucleotides are TGTGCCAGCAGCCGAAGGGACTCCCTGGACGAGCAGTACTTC. Translating gives CASSRRDSLDEQYF.